A selection of T cell receptor beta chains follows, all from one sample in a study of T-cell reconstitution after alpha-beta-depleted transplantation in children. MiXCR, run by TCRdb on the PCR reads, gives a single entry per CDR3 protein. The profile shows 530,000 or so distinct CDR3 sequences, 25% to 30% of them singletons. Specimen: PBMCs, collected before TCRalphabeta/CD19-depleted stem cell transplant. The receptor source for this set is a boy in the first two years of life with Wiskott-Aldrich syndrome, due to receive a stem cell transplant. Each CDR3 is given with its conserved first and last residue. The size entry is marked missing in some rows and otherwise reads once, few, many or a size class.

j_call	clone_size	v_call	cdr3_aa
TRBJ2-6	NA	TRBV12-3/TRBV12-4	CASSGGGSSGANVLTF
TRBJ2-7	few	TRBV29-1	CSVSGKWGTASYEQYF
TRBJ2-1	few	TRBV12-3/TRBV12-4	CASSLYRGLGNEQFF
TRBJ2-5	NA	TRBV12-3/TRBV12-4	CASSRQGIETQYF
TRBJ2-1	few	TRBV3-1	CASSLLLSGLAVDNEQFF
TRBJ2-7	NA	TRBV13	CASSPDVLSYEQYF
TRBJ2-5	NA	TRBV9	CASSVLARQETQYF
TRBJ1-4	NA	TRBV7-9	CASSGQDRGSEKLFF
TRBJ2-7	few	TRBV27	CASSSQGAGAYEQYF
TRBJ2-3	once	TRBV14	CASSPLADNTDTQYF
TRBJ1-1	few	TRBV7-9	CASSLGLVKSGAFF
TRBJ2-1	NA	TRBV19	CASSIELAGGPGEQFF
TRBJ2-7	once	TRBV20-1	CSALGTSGSHEQYF
TRBJ2-3	NA	TRBV15	CATSRGSISTDTQYF
TRBJ2-7	NA	TRBV7-2	CASTIAGGWEQYF
TRBJ1-6	few	TRBV15	CATSTRSNSPLHF
TRBJ1-1	NA	TRBV5-6	CASSLTLRGVLGEAFF
TRBJ2-7	NA	TRBV28	CASRAGLAAYEQYF
TRBJ2-3	NA	TRBV7-2	CASSPTSGRISDTQYF
TRBJ2-2	few	TRBV29-1	CSVERDSVGELFF
TRBJ2-1	few	TRBV29-1	CSVEDAYNEQFF
TRBJ2-7	few	TRBV4-1	CASSQTTGTSGRKHEQYF
TRBJ2-2	NA	TRBV12-3/TRBV12-4	CASSLSRGGLEPGELFF
TRBJ2-1	NA	TRBV20-1	CSARRGNPYNEQFF
TRBJ2-4	NA	TRBV5-6	CASSSRLAQNIQYF
TRBJ2-1	many	TRBV10-2	CASRLAGSYNEQFF
TRBJ2-5	NA	TRBV20-1	CSATRDRSQEPQYF
TRBJ2-7	NA	TRBV11-2	CASSLVGEVSYEQYF
TRBJ2-2	few	TRBV10-3	CAISPTPANTGELFF
TRBJ2-1	NA	TRBV6-5	CASSYAPVGGSGREQFF
TRBJ2-3	few	TRBV5-1	CASSLEGGVTDTQYF
TRBJ1-2	NA	TRBV9	CASSVVQGVGYTF
TRBJ2-3	NA	TRBV6-1	CASRPALAGTDTQYF
TRBJ2-1	NA	TRBV12-3/TRBV12-4	CASSPYFTSGSYNEQFF
TRBJ2-1	NA	TRBV24-1	CATSGLAGGRDEQFF
TRBJ2-2	NA	TRBV29-1	CSVERQTNTGELFF
TRBJ2-2	few	TRBV19	CASSISRPSGSFKVAGELFF
TRBJ1-6	NA	TRBV7-9	CASSLGTGGHSPLHF
TRBJ2-7	few	TRBV30	CAWSRTTAYEQYF
TRBJ2-2	NA	TRBV5-1	CASSLAITGELFF
TRBJ2-1	NA	TRBV15	CATSPFPGTTKTYNEQFF
TRBJ1-5	NA	TRBV5-6	CASSLWQGVGYSNQPQHF
TRBJ1-1	NA	TRBV29-1	CSVINTWSEAFF
TRBJ2-3	NA	TRBV29-1	CSVVSRLAPQIRKYF
TRBJ1-3	NA	TRBV28	CASKTGAGNTIYF
TRBJ2-1	NA	TRBV20-1	CSARDPRAGANEQFF
TRBJ2-3	NA	TRBV29-1	CSVGPQGWDTQYF
TRBJ1-5	NA	TRBV4-1	CASSQRQVINQPQHF
TRBJ2-7	NA	TRBV5-1	CASSIGTGNYEQYF
TRBJ2-1	few	TRBV7-8	CASCIQTSGSYNEQFF
TRBJ1-1	NA	TRBV12-3/TRBV12-4	CTSTLTGTMNTEAFF
TRBJ1-3	NA	TRBV5-1	CASSPPDRSSGNTIYF
TRBJ2-2	NA	TRBV15	CATSRETRRATGELFF
TRBJ2-5	few	TRBV15	CATSRNREETQYF
TRBJ2-1	few	TRBV10-1	CASSEGVRAYNEQFF
TRBJ2-1	NA	TRBV20-1	CSAREPGLAVVSEQFF
TRBJ2-1	few	TRBV5-1	CASSLSIDLNEQFF
TRBJ2-7	NA	TRBV20-1	CSARPLTGQRFYEQYF
TRBJ1-4	NA	TRBV20-1	CSARARRQPEKLFF
TRBJ2-3	NA	TRBV6-1	CASSGRLVLPDTQYF